The text below deals with one T cell receptor (beta chain). Its antigen remains unidentified. This sample was taken from a study of T cell repertoires in cytomegalovirus infection. Trimming shortened V by 6 bases and J by 0 bases, and 12 bases separated the two germline ends. The CDR3 length is 15 residues. Germline V gives CDR1 SGHRS, CDR2 YFSETQ. Using its own MiXCR run on the reads, TCRdb lists one record per CDR3 protein. The repertoire holds approximately 1,000,000 distinct CDR3 sequences, with roughly 31% as singletons. This material consisted of cultured CD8+ T cells from PBMCs, taken from culture after CMV antigen stimulation. This clonotype was obtained from a human donor in good health (CMV status not recorded). Some clones in this sample may be carry-over from other donors' samples. The chain links TRBV5-1 to TRBJ1-4; D is uncertain. The CDR3 DNA reads as TGCGCCAGCACCCTGGGTTTTGCAACTAATGAAAAACTGTTTTTT. Its translation is CASTLGFATNEKLFF. Looking up the rest from reference TRBV5-1 and TRBJ1-4 gives the full variable domain: KAGVTQTPRYLIKTRGQQVTLSCSPISGHRSVSWYQQTPGQGLQFLFEYFSETQRNKGNFPGRFSGRQFSNSRSEMNVSTLELGDSALYLCASTLGFATNEKLFFGSGTQLSVL.